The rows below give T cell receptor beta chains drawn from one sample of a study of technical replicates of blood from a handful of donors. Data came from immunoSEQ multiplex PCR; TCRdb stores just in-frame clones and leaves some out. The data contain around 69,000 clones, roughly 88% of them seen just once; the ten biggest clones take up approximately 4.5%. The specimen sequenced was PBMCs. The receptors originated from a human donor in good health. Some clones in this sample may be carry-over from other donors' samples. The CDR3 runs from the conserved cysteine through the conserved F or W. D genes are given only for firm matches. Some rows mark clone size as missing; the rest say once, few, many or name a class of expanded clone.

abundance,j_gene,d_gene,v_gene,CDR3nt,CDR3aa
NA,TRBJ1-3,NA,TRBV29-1,TGCAGCGTTGAGGCGGGGTCGGGAAACACCATATATTTT,CSVEAGSGNTIYF
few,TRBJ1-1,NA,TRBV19,TGTGCCAGTAGTATAGGCACAGTCAACACTGAAGCTTTCTTT,CASSIGTVNTEAFF
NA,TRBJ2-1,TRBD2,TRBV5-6,TGTGCCAGCAGCTTCGGGGGATGGAGCGGGAGAGAGTATGAGCAGTTCTTC,CASSFGGWSGREYEQFF
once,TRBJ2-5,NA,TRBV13,TGTGCCAGCAGCTTGGGCCAGGCCGGAGAGACCCAGTACTTC,CASSLGQAGETQYF
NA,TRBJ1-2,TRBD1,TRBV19,TGTGCCAGTAGTAGGACGACAGGGGGCGCGGGGGGCTACACCTTC,CASSRTTGGAGGYTF
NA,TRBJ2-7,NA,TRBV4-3,TGCGCCAGCAGCCAAGATTTAATCAGTTCCTACGAGCAGTACTTC,CASSQDLISSYEQYF
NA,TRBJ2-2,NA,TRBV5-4,TGTGCCAGCAGTAAGGGGCTTGCGAACACCGGGGAGCTGTTTTTT,CASSKGLANTGELFF
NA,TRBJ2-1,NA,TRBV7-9,TGTGCCAGCAGCACCGACGGCGGGCCCTACAATGAGCAGTTCTTC,CASSTDGGPYNEQFF
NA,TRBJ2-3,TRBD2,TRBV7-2,TGTGCCAGCAGCTTAGAAGCGGGGGGCCTCACAGATACGCAGTATTTT,CASSLEAGGLTDTQYF
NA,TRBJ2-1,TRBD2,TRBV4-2,TGTGCCAGCAGCTCTAGCGGAGGTAGCTCCTACAATGAGCAGTTCTTC,CASSSSGGSSYNEQFF
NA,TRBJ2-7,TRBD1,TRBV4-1,TGCGCCAGCAGCCAAGACCCCGGGACAGATTACGAGCAGTACTTC,CASSQDPGTDYEQYF
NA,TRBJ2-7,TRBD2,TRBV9,TGTGCCAGCAGCGTAGTGGGGGGGGGCGAGCAGTACTTC,CASSVVGGGEQYF
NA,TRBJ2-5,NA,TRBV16,TGTGCCAGCGGCACCGGGCAAGAGACCCAGTACTTC,CASGTGQETQYF
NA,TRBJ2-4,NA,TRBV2,TGTGCCAGCAGTGTGATTGAACTAGTCACCAAAAACATTCAGTACTTC,CASSVIELVTKNIQYF
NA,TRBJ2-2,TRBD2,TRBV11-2,TGTGCCAGCAGCCGCGGACTAGTCACCGGGGAGCTGTTTTTT,CASSRGLVTGELFF
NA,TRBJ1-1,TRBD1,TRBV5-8,TGTGCCAGCAGCCCGGGACAGGGTAAGAACACTGAAGCTTTCTTT,CASSPGQGKNTEAFF
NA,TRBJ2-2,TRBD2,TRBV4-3,TGCGCCAGCAGCCAACTTAGCGGGACGCTCTCGAACACCGGGGAGCTGTTTTTT,CASSQLSGTLSNTGELFF
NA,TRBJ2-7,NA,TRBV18,TGTGCCAGCTCACCCTACTCGACCTACGAGCAGTACTTC,CASSPYSTYEQYF
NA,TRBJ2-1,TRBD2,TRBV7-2,TGTGCCAGCAGCAAGACTAGCGGGGGGGCTAGAGATGAGCAGTTCTTC,CASSKTSGGARDEQFF
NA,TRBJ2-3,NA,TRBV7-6,TGTGCCAGCACCTCAGATGGGGCTAGCACAGATACGCAGTATTTT,CASTSDGASTDTQYF
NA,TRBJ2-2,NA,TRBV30,TGTGCCTGGATGAGACTCACCAGGGCGAACACCGGGGAGCTGTTTTTT,CAWMRLTRANTGELFF
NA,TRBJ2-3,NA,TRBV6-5,TGTGCCAGCAGTTACTCGGCAGGGGCAGATACGCAGTATTTT,CASSYSAGADTQYF
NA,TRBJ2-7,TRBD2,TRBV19,TGTGCCAGTAGTATTCTAGCGGGGTACTCCTACGAGCAGTACTTC,CASSILAGYSYEQYF
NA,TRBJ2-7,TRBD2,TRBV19,TGTGCCAGTAGTATAAGACTAGCTACATCATACGAGCAGTACTTC,CASSIRLATSYEQYF
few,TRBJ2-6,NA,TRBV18,TGTGCCAGCTCACCGGGAGCGGGTGGGGCCAACGTCCTGACTTTC,CASSPGAGGANVLTF
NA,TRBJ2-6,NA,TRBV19,TGTGCCAGTAGTCTCCAGGGGACTGGGGCCAACGTCCTGACTTTC,CASSLQGTGANVLTF
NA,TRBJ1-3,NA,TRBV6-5,TGTGCCAGCACGGGTTTCATAGACTCTGGAAACACCATATATTTT,CASTGFIDSGNTIYF
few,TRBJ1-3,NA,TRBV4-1,TGCGCCAGCAGCCAAGAACACAAGTCTGGAAACACCATATATTTT,CASSQEHKSGNTIYF
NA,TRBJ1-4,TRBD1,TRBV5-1,TGCGCCAGCACTACCGGGACAGGAAGGGAAAAACTGTTTTTT,CASTTGTGREKLFF
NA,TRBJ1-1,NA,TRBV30,TGTGCCTGTACAGAGGGTCGATTGAACACTGAAGCTTTCTTT,CACTEGRLNTEAFF
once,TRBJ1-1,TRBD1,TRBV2,TGTGCCAGCAGTACGCACAGGGGCCCCAACACTGAAGCTTTCTTT,CASSTHRGPNTEAFF
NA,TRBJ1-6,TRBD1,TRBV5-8,TGTGCCAGCAGCTTTGACAGGGATCCACGGAGGGGATCACCCCTCCACTTT,CASSFDRDPRRGSPLHF
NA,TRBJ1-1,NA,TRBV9,TGTGCCACCCCCGGCGGGGTTGACACTGAAGCTTTCTTT,CATPGGVDTEAFF
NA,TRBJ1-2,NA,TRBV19,TGTGCCAGTAGTATAGCGTCAGGGCATGGCGGCTACACCTTC,CASSIASGHGGYTF
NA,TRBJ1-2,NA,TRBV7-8,TGTGCCAGCAGCTTTGGTCCGGGTGCCAACTATGGCTACACCTTC,CASSFGPGANYGYTF
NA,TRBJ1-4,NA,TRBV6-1,TGTGCCAGCACCACTAGGGCAGGGGTAGACGAAAAACTGTTTTTT,CASTTRAGVDEKLFF
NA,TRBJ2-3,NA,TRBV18,TGTGCCAGCTCACCCTCCAGGGTGGATACGCAGTATTTT,CASSPSRVDTQYF
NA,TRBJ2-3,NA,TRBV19,TGTGCCAGTAGTGCGAATTTAGTCGCGCCGCAGTATTTT,CASSANLVAPQYF
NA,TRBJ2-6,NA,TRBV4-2,TGTGCCAGCAGCCTCCTAGGGAGCTCTGGGGCCAACGTCCTGACTTTC,CASSLLGSSGANVLTF
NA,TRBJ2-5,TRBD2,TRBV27,TGTGCCAGCAGTTTCAGCGGGAGGGTGCAAGAGACCCAGTACTTC,CASSFSGRVQETQYF
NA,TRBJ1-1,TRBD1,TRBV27,TGTGCCAGCAGTTTATTGTGGACAGGGAACACTGAAGCTTTCTTT,CASSLLWTGNTEAFF
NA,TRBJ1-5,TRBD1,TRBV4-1,TGCGCCAGCAGCCAAGCCCCAGACAGGGGGAATCAGCCCCAGCATTTT,CASSQAPDRGNQPQHF
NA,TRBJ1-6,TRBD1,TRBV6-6,TGTGCCAGCTCTTTACGAGGACAGGGCTATTCACCCCTCCACTTT,CASSLRGQGYSPLHF
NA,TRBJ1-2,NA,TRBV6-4,TGTGCCAGCAGTGACTCGGTGCTGAGTCGGGGAACTAACTATGGCTACACCTTC,CASSDSVLSRGTNYGYTF
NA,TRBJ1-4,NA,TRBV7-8,TGTGCCAGCAGCTCAACCGACAGTAACGAAAAACTGTTTTTT,CASSSTDSNEKLFF
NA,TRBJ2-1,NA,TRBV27,TGTGCCAGCAGTCCCGTCAGTTTCTCCTACAATGAGCAGTTCTTC,CASSPVSFSYNEQFF
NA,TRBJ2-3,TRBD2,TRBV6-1,TGTGCCAGCAGTGAATCCCTGACTAGCGGGGGGGCCAGTTCGCAGTATTTT,CASSESLTSGGASSQYF
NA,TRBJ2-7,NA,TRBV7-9,TGTGCCAGCAGCTCCCGGGACACTCTGACCTACGAGCAGTACTTC,CASSSRDTLTYEQYF
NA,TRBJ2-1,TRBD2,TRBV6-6,TGTGCCAGCAGATTAATAGCGGGGGGGTCATTCCGGCAGTTCTTC,CASRLIAGGSFRQFF
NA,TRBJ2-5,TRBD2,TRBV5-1,TGCGCCAGCACCCCCGGGGGGGCCGCCGAGACCCAGTACTTC,CASTPGGAAETQYF
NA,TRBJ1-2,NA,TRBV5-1,TGCGCCAGCAGCCCGTCGACTGATTCCTGGGGCTACACCTTC,CASSPSTDSWGYTF
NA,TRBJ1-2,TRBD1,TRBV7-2,TGTGCCAGCAGCTTCCTGGGACAGGGGATCGATGGCTACACCTTC,CASSFLGQGIDGYTF
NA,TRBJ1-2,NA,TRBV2,TGTGCCAGCAGTGAACGGGGTTATAACTATGGCTACACCTTC,CASSERGYNYGYTF
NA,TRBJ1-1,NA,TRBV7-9,TGTGCCAGCAGCTCGCTGTTGGCCACTGAAGCTTTCTTT,CASSSLLATEAFF
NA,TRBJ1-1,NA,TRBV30,TGTGCCTGGGAAGACAGGAACACTGAAGCTTTCTTT,CAWEDRNTEAFF
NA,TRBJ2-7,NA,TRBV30,TGTGCCTGGGGTGGGCCCACCTACGAGCAGTACTTC,CAWGGPTYEQYF
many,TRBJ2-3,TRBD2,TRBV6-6,TGTGCCAGCAGGTATCCGACTAGCGGGGAAGCGGATACGCAGTATTTT,CASRYPTSGEADTQYF
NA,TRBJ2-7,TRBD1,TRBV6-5,TGTGCCAGCAGTTACCAGGACAGGGGTCGGGAGCAGTACTTC,CASSYQDRGREQYF
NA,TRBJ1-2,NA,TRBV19,TGTGCCAGTAATCATGTGGGCGGCTACACCTTC,CASNHVGGYTF